The 31 T cell receptor beta chains in this list originate from one sample, sequenced in a study of spatial heterogeneity in lung cancer. TCRdb reprocessed the 5' RACE reads via MiXCR and lists one record per CDR3 protein. The sample carries roughly 13,000 distinct CDR3 sequences, 3.9% recorded once. The time point here: sample taken at primary tumor resection. The input material, whole RNA from tumor, nontumor lung or frozen PBMC, was sequenced unsorted. The sample here was PBMCs, taken at surgery. The receptors derive from a male donor with early-stage non-small cell lung cancer.

This clonotype was counted many times. This beta chain turned up in a library designed for alpha chains; as an off-target read, its abundance says little. This chain joins TRBV29-1 and TRBJ2-4; D is uncertain. V shed 7 bases and J shed 1 base, with 5 bases lying between them. This CDR3 comprises 11 residues. Germline loops: CDR1 SQVTM, CDR2 ANQGSEA. The CDR3 DNA follows: TGCAGCGCCCTCGCCAAAAACATTCAGTACTTC. Protein product: CSALAKNIQYF.

This clonotype was detected ten times or more. This beta chain appears as a stray read in a library generated for alpha chains; its size is not informative. The chain uses TRBV19 and TRBJ1-5; D is perhaps TRBD1 (6 bases). Trimming removed 8 bases from V and 4 bases from J, with 15 bases in between. The CDR3 consists of 14 residues. In germline, CDR1 is LNHDA, CDR2 SQIVND (reference sequence). CDR3 region: CASGPGTPNQPQHF. In nucleotides, the CDR3 is TGTGCCAGTGGGCCAGGGACACCTAATCAGCCCCAGCATTTT.

On this clonotype itself: Because this beta chain is a stray read in a library intended to capture alpha chains, its abundance should not be given much weight. The chain couples TRBV6-5 to TRBJ2-1; TRBD1 might be the D (6 bases). With 4 bases removed from V and 7 bases from J, the gap between germline ends came to 14 bases. The CDR3 extends over 14 amino acids. Germline values: CDR1 MNHEY, CDR2 SVGAGI. For the CDR3, the DNA is TGTGCCAGCAGTTCCGGGACATCCCCAAATGAGCAGTTCTTC. This translates into CASSSGTSPNEQFF.

This clonotype appeared many times. The library was prepared for alpha chains; this beta chain is a stray read, so its frequency means little. The chain recombines TRBV29-1 with TRBJ1-1; possible D gene TRBD1, 5 bases. The V and J ends lost 3 bases and 7 bases respectively, with 18 bases between them. This CDR3 region has 14 residues. The germline CDR1 and CDR2 sequences are SQVTM and ANQGSEA. The CDR3 loop is CSVDPNGRGDEAFF. DNA of the CDR3: TGCAGCGTTGACCCAAATGGGAGGGGTGATGAAGCTTTCTTT.

Relative to its sample, this clonotype is large. With the library built for alpha chains, this beta chain is off target and its frequency is not meaningful. The genes are TRBV6-4 and TRBJ1-6; TRBD1 matches at 10 bases. The CDR3 has 15 residues. CDR1 and CDR2 from the germline V gene are MRHNA and SNTAGT. The V and J ends lost 5 bases and 7 bases, in that order; junction bases with no gene match: 5. CDR3 sequence: CASSPQGQGNSPLHF. In DNA, the CDR3 is TGTGCCAGCAGTCCCCAGGGACAGGGGAATTCACCCCTCCACTTT.

This clonotype turned up a few times. Because this beta chain is a stray read in a library intended to capture alpha chains, its abundance should not be given much weight. The rearrangement links TRBV6-5 to TRBJ2-7, with 9 positions matching TRBD2. J gave up 4 bases and V 5 bases, and 0 bases lay outside the gene matches. This CDR3 region has 12 residues. Germline lookup yields CDR1 MNHEY and CDR2 SVGAGI. CDR3 sequence: CASSLAGYEQYF. DNA for the CDR3: TGTGCCAGCAGTCTAGCGGGATACGAGCAGTACTTC.

This clonotype was recorded many times. This beta chain is a stray sequence in a library constructed for alpha chains; its clone size is not meaningful. The V gene is TRBV2, the J gene TRBJ2-5; TRBD2 might be the D (5 bases). In germline, CDR1 is SNHLY, CDR2 FYNNEI. This CDR3 contains 12 residues. Trimming cost V 2 bases and J 9 bases, with 10 bases left between them. CDR3 sequence: CASSELYGAQYF. In DNA, the CDR3 is TGTGCCAGCAGTGAACTATACGGGGCCCAGTACTTC.

In its sample, this clonotype was seen many times. Found in a library prepared for alpha chains, this beta chain is an off-target read, and its abundance has little meaning. The V gene is TRBV24-1, the J gene TRBJ2-3; 8 nucleotides match TRBD2. CDR1 KGHDR and CDR2 SFDVKD come from the germline V gene. V lost 4 bases to trimming and J lost 0 bases; unmatched junction nucleotides: 8. The CDR3 totals 17 residues. The CDR3, as DNA: TGTGCCACCAGTGACCCCGAGACTAGCGCAAGCACAGATACGCAGTATTTT. This encodes CATSDPETSASTDTQYF.

This clonotype has a count of ten or more. This beta chain lies outside the target of a library built for alpha chains; its clone size means little. The rearrangement links TRBV6-6 to TRBJ2-3, with 8 bases identical to TRBD2. This CDR3 has 16 residues. V gave up 5 bases and J gave up 1 base; unmatched junction bases: 8. CDR1 and CDR2 from the germline V gene are MNHNY and SVGAGI (reference sequence). The CDR3 loop is CASSGPGREGTDTQYF. CDR3 nucleotides: TGTGCCAGCAGTGGCCCGGGGCGGGAGGGCACAGATACGCAGTATTTT.

Many counts were recorded for this clonotype. The library was designed around alpha chains, so this beta chain is a stray read whose abundance carries little weight. The gene calls are TRBV20-1 and TRBJ2-3, with 10 nucleotides matching TRBD2. V was pared by 1 base and J by 2 bases, with 12 bases of the junction left unmatched. The CDR3 sequence is 18 residues long. Germline V CDR1 and CDR2: DFQATT, SNEGSKA (reference sequence). The CDR3, as DNA: TGCAGTGCTAGAGGACCAGGGCCGGGACTAGCGTTCACAGATACGCAGTATTTT. It specifies CSARGPGPGLAFTDTQYF.

This clonotype was counted many times. This beta chain appears as a stray read in a library generated for alpha chains; its size is not informative. The gene calls are TRBV4-1 and TRBJ2-5; D unclear. Trimming shortened V by 4 bases and J by 1 base, and 4 bases separated the two germline ends. Germline CDR1 is MGHRA and CDR2 is YSYEKL. The CDR3 covers 12 residues. The CDR3 sequence: CASSPTQETQYF. In DNA form, the CDR3 reads TGCGCCAGCAGCCCAACCCAAGAGACCCAGTACTTC.

This clonotype has at least ten counts. This beta chain came through as a stray read in a library set up for alpha chains, and its size says little. The chain employs TRBV28 and TRBJ2-7; 7 bases align to TRBD2. Germline loops: CDR1 MDHEN, CDR2 SYDVKM. Trimming at V came to 7 bases and at J to 4 bases, leaving 10 bases not matched to a gene. The length of the CDR3 is 14 residues. CDR3 sequence: CASNPGSGEYEQYF. CDR3 bases: TGTGCCAGCAACCCCGGCAGCGGGGAGTACGAGCAGTACTTC.

This clonotype was seen repeatedly, ten times or more. This beta chain slipped into a library made for alpha chains as a stray read, so its size is not meaningful. The rearrangement joins TRBV5-1 to TRBJ2-1; 7 bases align to TRBD1. Germline CDR1 SGHRS, CDR2 YFSETQ. CDR3 length: 13 amino acids. V lost 8 bases to trimming and J lost 1 base; unmatched junction nucleotides: 3. The CDR3 here is CASSGGSYNEQFF. The CDR3 coding sequence is TGCGCCAGTTCAGGGGGTTCCTACAATGAGCAGTTCTTC.

Notes on this clonotype: Being off target in a library aimed at alpha chains, this beta chain has a size of little meaning. J is TRBJ2-1 and V is TRBV7-7; TRBD2 agrees at 10 bases. This CDR3 has 17 residues. The V segment lost 0 bases and the J segment 0 bases; nucleotides outside the gene matches: 2. Germline V gene lookup returns CDR1 SSHAT and CDR2 FNYEAQ (reference sequence). Here the CDR3 reads CASSLAPSGSSYNEQFF. The CDR3 coding sequence is TGTGCCAGCAGCTTAGCCCCTAGCGGGAGCTCCTACAATGAGCAGTTCTTC.

Many counts were recorded for this clonotype. This beta chain is off target for a library built for alpha chains, so its abundance means little. The genes are TRBV10-3 and TRBJ1-5; D call uncertain. V was cut by 10 bases and J by 2 bases, with 12 bases left in between. Germline assignment: CDR1 ENHRY and CDR2 SYGVKD. This CDR3 has 13 amino acids. In DNA, the CDR3 is TGTGCCACACGGGGTTGGGGCAATCAGCCCCAGCATTTT. Translating gives CATRGWGNQPQHF.

This clonotype has ten or more counts. Because the library targeted alpha chains, this beta chain is an off-target read whose size means little. The rearrangement uses TRBV28 and TRBJ1-2; the D gene is possibly TRBD1 (5 bases). Deletions cut 4 bases from V and 2 bases from J, with 8 bases between. Germline V lookup: CDR1 MDHEN, CDR2 SYDVKM. The CDR3 runs to 13 residues. For the CDR3, the DNA is TGTGCCAGCAGTTCTCAGGGAAACTATGGCTACACCTTC. It yields the protein CASSSQGNYGYTF.

This clonotype has at least ten counts. The size of this beta chain means little, since it is a stray read in a library made for alpha chains. The gene calls are TRBV10-3 and TRBJ2-1; a possible D gene is TRBD1 (6 bases). This CDR3 region has 15 residues. From germline, CDR1 is ENHRY and CDR2 SYGVKD. Trimming took 3 bases from V and 0 from J, leaving 9 bases between them. The CDR3 is CAISDQGSSYNEQFF. CDR3 in DNA: TGTGCCATCAGTGATCAGGGGAGCTCCTACAATGAGCAGTTCTTC.

This clonotype was picked up many times. As an off-target read in a library built for alpha chains, this beta chain has a frequency of little significance. The V and J genes are TRBV7-3 and TRBJ2-2; 12 bases align to TRBD2. This CDR3 comprises 15 residues. The V segment lost 5 bases and the J segment 6 bases; nucleotides outside the gene matches: 4. In germline, CDR1 is SGHTA, CDR2 FQGTGA. CDR3 sequence: CASSRGTSGSGELFF. DNA of the CDR3: TGTGCCAGCAGCAGAGGGACTAGCGGGTCCGGGGAGCTGTTTTTT.

The table lists this clonotype with many counts. This beta chain came through as a stray read in a library set up for alpha chains, and its size says little. The V call is TRBV7-9, the J call TRBJ2-7; D not resolved. The CDR3 loop spans 15 amino acids. Germline V gene lookup returns CDR1 SEHNR and CDR2 FQNEAQ (reference sequence). Trimming left V 0 bases short and J 3 bases short, with 12 bases between. The CDR3 nucleotides read TGTGCCAGCAGCTTAGCGCGTCGGCGGAGCTACGAGCAGTACTTC. Its translation is CASSLARRRSYEQYF.

This clonotype was observed many times. Since the library was made to target alpha chains, this beta chain is a stray read and its abundance is not meaningful. The chain has TRBV7-9 and TRBJ2-6, with D tentatively TRBD2 (6 bases). The V and J ends lost 4 bases and 0 bases respectively, with 13 bases between them. This CDR3 is built from 17 residues. Germline loops: CDR1 SEHNR, CDR2 FQNEAQ (reference sequence). CDR3 sequence (DNA): TGTGCCAGCAGCTCAAGAACTAGCAACTCTGGGGCCAACGTCCTGACTTTC. Translation: CASSSRTSNSGANVLTF.

This clonotype was seen many times. Within a library made for alpha chains, this beta chain is off target, and its count is uninformative. The chain carries TRBV20-1 and TRBJ1-5; D call uncertain. Germline assignment: CDR1 DFQATT and CDR2 SNEGSKA (reference sequence). V shed 5 bases and J shed 0 bases, with 11 bases lying between them. The CDR3 loop spans 14 amino acids. The CDR3 nucleotides read TGCAGTGCTTTCAATTTTCGTAGCAATCAGCCCCAGCATTTT. Protein: CSAFNFRSNQPQHF.

In this sample, this clonotype turned up many times. This beta chain represents an off-target read in a library built for alpha chains; its size is of limited meaning. The J gene is TRBJ2-5, the V gene TRBV28; D gene ambiguous. This CDR3 spans 14 amino acids. From germline, CDR1 is MDHEN and CDR2 SYDVKM. Trimming cost V 8 bases and J 2 bases, with 15 bases left between them. The chain's CDR3 is CASHPPLHQETQYF. DNA of the CDR3: TGTGCCAGCCATCCCCCTCTACATCAAGAGACCCAGTACTTC.

This clonotype showed up many times. This beta chain lies outside the target of a library built for alpha chains; its clone size means little. The chain has TRBV9 and TRBJ1-1, with D unresolved. Trimming cost V 0 bases and J 2 bases, with 11 bases left between them. Germline assignment: CDR1 SGDLS and CDR2 YYNGEE. This CDR3 has 15 residues. In DNA form, the CDR3 reads TGTGCCAGCAGCGTAGAGCCGACACATAACACTGAAGCTTTCTTT. Translating gives CASSVEPTHNTEAFF.

This clonotype was counted ten times or more. As an off-target read in a library built for alpha chains, this beta chain has a frequency of little significance. The gene calls are TRBV5-6 and TRBJ1-1; 7 nucleotides agree with TRBD1. CDR1 and CDR2 from the germline V gene are SGHDT and YYEEEE. V gave up 2 bases and J gave up 1 base; unmatched junction bases: 8. CDR3 length: 16 residues. CDR3 coding DNA: TGTGCCAGCAGCTTCTTAGGGACAGCCCGGAACACTGAAGCTTTCTTT. The encoded protein is CASSFLGTARNTEAFF.

Ten or more counts support this clonotype. This beta chain represents an off-target read in a library built for alpha chains; its size is of limited meaning. This chain uses TRBV20-1 with TRBJ2-7, with 8 bases identical to TRBD2. J was trimmed by 6 bases and V by 6 bases; bases with no gene match: 13. CDR1 DFQATT and CDR2 SNEGSKA come from the germline V gene (reference sequence). CDR3 length equals 14 residues. CDR3 sequence: CSAGDSGTRGEQYF. CDR3 bases: TGCAGTGCGGGAGATAGCGGGACGAGGGGCGAGCAGTACTTC.

This clonotype was recorded many times. A library made for alpha chains picked up this beta chain off target, so its size means little. This chain joins TRBV11-2 and TRBJ2-2; no clear D. CDR1 is SGHAT, CDR2 FQNNGV, per germline. V shed 2 bases and J shed 7 bases, with 11 bases lying between them. This CDR3 is built from 14 residues. The CDR3 DNA is TGTGCCAGCAGCTTAAACCAGTACGGCGGGGAGCTGTTTTTT. Translation gives CASSLNQYGGELFF.

At least ten counts were recorded for this clonotype. Because this beta chain is a stray read in a library intended to capture alpha chains, its abundance should not be given much weight. This CDR3 is CASSNPGGSYEQYF. The CDR3 DNA reads TGTGCCAGCAGTAACCCTGGCGGGAGCTACGAGCAGTACTTC. This rearrangement joins TRBV28 to TRBJ2-7; 7 nucleotides align to TRBD2. The V segment lost 5 bases and the J segment 3 bases; nucleotides outside the gene matches: 7. Germline CDR1 is MDHEN and CDR2 is SYDVKM. The CDR3 has 14 amino acids.

The table lists this clonotype with a few counts. A much larger clone lies a single base off, so this may be a read error. This beta chain is an unintended read in a library built for alpha chains; its size means little. This sequence joins TRBV5-1 and TRBJ2-2; unclear D gene. The CDR3 runs to 15 residues. The germline V gene encodes CDR1 SGHRS and CDR2 YFSETQ. Trimming pared 0 bases from V and 5 bases from J, leaving 11 bases between. In nucleotides, the CDR3 is TGCGCCAGCAGCTTGGGTCTGATGGGGACCGGGGAGCTGTTTTTT. Encoded protein: CASSLGLMGTGELFF.

This clonotype was recorded many times. Within a library made for alpha chains, this beta chain is off target, and its count is uninformative. The chain carries TRBV5-7 and TRBJ2-2; TRBD1 aligns across 8 bases. TRBV5-7 falls under the ORF class, with uncertain function. J was trimmed by 2 bases and V by 0 bases; bases with no gene match: 15. The CDR3 extends over 20 amino acids. The CDR3 reads CASSLEGTGVSAPNTGELFF. The CDR3 coding sequence is TGTGCCAGCAGCTTGGAAGGGACAGGAGTTAGCGCACCCAACACCGGGGAGCTGTTTTTT.

This clonotype was observed at least ten times. This beta chain is an off-target read within a library intended for alpha chains, so its frequency means little. The gene calls are TRBV28 and TRBJ2-5; D uncertain. Germline CDR1 MDHEN, CDR2 SYDVKM. V dropped 1 base and J dropped 7 bases, with 19 bases sitting between them. CDR3 length: 16 residues. In DNA form, the CDR3 reads TGTGCCAGCAGTTTATCGTGGAACACCCCCTTAGGGACCCAGTACTTC. Encoded protein: CASSLSWNTPLGTQYF. Drawing the rest from reference TRBV28 and TRBJ2-5, the complete variable domain is DVKVTQSSRYLVKRTGEKVFLECVQDMDHENMFWYRQDPGLGLRLIYFSYDVKMKEKGDIPEGYSVSREKKERFSLILESASTNQTSMYLCASSLSWNTPLGTQYFGPGTRLLVL.

As regards this clonotype: With the library built for alpha chains, this beta chain is off target and its frequency is not meaningful. The V and J genes are TRBV20-1 and TRBJ2-7; 8 bases line up with TRBD1. This CDR3 contains 13 residues. The germline gives CDR1 DFQATT, CDR2 SNEGSKA (reference sequence). J gave up 5 bases and V 4 bases, and 7 bases lay outside the gene matches. CDR3 sequence reads: CSAIDRGRDEQYF. DNA of the CDR3: TGCAGTGCTATAGACAGGGGACGTGACGAGCAGTACTTC.